Listed below are T cell receptor beta chains from one sample, sequenced in a study of T cell repertoires in cytomegalovirus infection. One entry per CDR3 protein, called by TCRdb with MiXCR from the reads. The sample records under 130,000 distinct CDR3 sequences, 42% being singletons. These receptors have no known antigen. The sample was CD8+ T cells from cultured PBMCs, taken from culture after CMV antigen stimulation. The receptor set was obtained from a human donor in good health (CMV status not recorded). Some clones in this sample may be carry-over from other donors' samples. CDR3s include the opening cysteine and the closing phenylalanine or tryptophan. D genes are given only for firm matches. Size is stated for part of the rows, as once, few or many counts, or as a class when the clone is expanded.

cdr3_length,clone_size,j_call,v_call,d_call,cdr3_aa,cdr3_nt
17,NA,TRBJ2-4,TRBV3-1,TRBD1,CASSHHGQGAAKNIQYF,TGTGCCAGCAGCCACCACGGACAGGGGGCCGCCAAAAACATTCAGTACTTC
14,NA,TRBJ1-5,TRBV19,NA,CASRFRDNNQPQHF,TGTGCCAGTAGGTTCCGGGACAACAATCAGCCCCAGCATTTT
13,NA,TRBJ2-7,TRBV19,NA,CASREGGSYEQYF,TGTGCCAGTAGGGAAGGAGGATCCTACGAGCAGTACTTC
17,NA,TRBJ2-5,TRBV7-8,TRBD2,CASSYPTSGVLQETQYF,TGTGCCAGCAGCTACCCGACTAGCGGGGTCCTACAAGAGACCCAGTACTTC
14,NA,TRBJ2-5,TRBV19,NA,CASSTRGREETQYF,TGTGCCAGTAGTACGCGGGGCAGGGAAGAGACCCAGTACTTC
14,few,TRBJ2-2,TRBV24-1,NA,CATSDFRVGGELFF,TGTGCCACCAGTGATTTCCGGGTCGGCGGGGAGCTGTTTTTT
11,NA,TRBJ2-7,TRBV10-3,TRBD2,CAAGGGYEQYF,TGTGCCGCGGGGGGGGGTTACGAGCAGTACTTC
13,many,TRBJ1-1,TRBV5-8,NA,CASSLYPNTEAFF,TGTGCCAGCAGCTTGTACCCGAACACTGAAGCTTTCTTT
11,few,TRBJ1-1,TRBV19,NA,CASGMNTEAFF,TGTGCCAGTGGCATGAACACTGAAGCTTTCTTT
14,NA,TRBJ1-5,TRBV28,TRBD1,CASSLPQGGQPQHF,TGTGCCAGCAGTTTACCACAGGGGGGTCAGCCCCAGCATTTT
17,many,TRBJ2-1,TRBV2,TRBD2,CASSGRLAGGSYNEQFF,TGTGCCAGCAGTGGGCGACTAGCGGGGGGCTCCTACAATGAGCAGTTCTTC
15,NA,TRBJ2-1,TRBV19,NA,CASSMLVGFYNEQFF,TGTGCCAGTAGTATGCTAGTCGGGTTCTACAATGAGCAGTTCTTC
16,NA,TRBJ2-3,TRBV12-3/TRBV12-4,NA,CASSLLAGAGFDTQYF,TGTGCCAGCAGTTTGCTTGCGGGGGCGGGGTTTGATACGCAGTATTTT
11,few,TRBJ1-2,TRBV3-1,NA,CASSSRVGYTF,TGTGCCAGCAGCTCGAGGGTTGGCTACACCTTC
15,NA,TRBJ1-2,TRBV7-8,NA,CASSLGSTGFYGYTF,TGTGCCAGCAGCTTAGGATCTACGGGGTTCTATGGCTACACCTTC
14,NA,TRBJ2-4,TRBV5-4,NA,CASSLRAGKNIQYF,TGTGCCAGCAGCTTGAGGGCAGGCAAAAACATTCAGTACTTC
13,NA,TRBJ1-2,TRBV7-2,NA,CASSETVNYGYTF,TGTGCCAGCAGCGAGACAGTTAACTATGGCTACACCTTC
15,NA,TRBJ1-5,TRBV11-2,NA,CASSSGHFWGQPQHF,TGTGCCAGCAGTTCCGGACACTTCTGGGGTCAGCCCCAGCATTTT